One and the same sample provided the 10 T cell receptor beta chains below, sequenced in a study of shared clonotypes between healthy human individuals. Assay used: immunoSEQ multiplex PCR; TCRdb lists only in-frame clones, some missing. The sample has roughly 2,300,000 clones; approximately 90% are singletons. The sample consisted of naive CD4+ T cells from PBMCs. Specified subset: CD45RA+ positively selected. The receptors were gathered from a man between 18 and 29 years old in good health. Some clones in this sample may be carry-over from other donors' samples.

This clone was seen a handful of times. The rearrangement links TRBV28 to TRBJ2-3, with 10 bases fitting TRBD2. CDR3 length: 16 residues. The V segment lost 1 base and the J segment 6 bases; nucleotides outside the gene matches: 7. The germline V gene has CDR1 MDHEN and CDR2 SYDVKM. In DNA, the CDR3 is TGTGCCAGCAGTTTATATCCTAGCGGGAGTTTCGATACGCAGTATTTT. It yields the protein CASSLYPSGSFDTQYF.

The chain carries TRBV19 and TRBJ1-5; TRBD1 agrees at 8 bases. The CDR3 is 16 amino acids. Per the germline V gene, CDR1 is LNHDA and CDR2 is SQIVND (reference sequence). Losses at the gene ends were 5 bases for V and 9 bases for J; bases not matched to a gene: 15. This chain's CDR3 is CASSSLRSGGGLPQHF. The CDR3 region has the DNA TGTGCCAGTAGTTCCCTAAGGTCAGGGGGCGGCTTGCCCCAGCATTTT.

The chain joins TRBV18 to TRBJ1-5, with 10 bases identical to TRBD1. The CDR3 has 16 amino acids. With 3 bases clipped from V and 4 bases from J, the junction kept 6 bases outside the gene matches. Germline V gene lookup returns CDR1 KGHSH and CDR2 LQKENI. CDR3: CASSPGTGALNQPQHF. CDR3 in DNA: TGTGCCAGCTCACCCGGGACAGGGGCTTTAAATCAGCCCCAGCATTTT.

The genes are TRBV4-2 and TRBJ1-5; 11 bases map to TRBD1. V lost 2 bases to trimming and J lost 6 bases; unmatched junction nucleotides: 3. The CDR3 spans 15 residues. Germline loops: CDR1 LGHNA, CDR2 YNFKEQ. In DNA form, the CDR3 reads TGTGCCAGCAGCCAACCGGGACAGGGGGGTCAGCCCCAGCATTTT. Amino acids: CASSQPGQGGQPQHF.

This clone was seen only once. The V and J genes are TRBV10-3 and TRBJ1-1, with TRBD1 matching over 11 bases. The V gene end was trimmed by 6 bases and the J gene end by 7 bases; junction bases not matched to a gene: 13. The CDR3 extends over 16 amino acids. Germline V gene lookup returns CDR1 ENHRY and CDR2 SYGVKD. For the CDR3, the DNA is TGTGCCATCAGAACGGGGACAGGGGGGGAACGGGGTGAAGCTTTCTTT. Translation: CAIRTGTGGERGEAFF.

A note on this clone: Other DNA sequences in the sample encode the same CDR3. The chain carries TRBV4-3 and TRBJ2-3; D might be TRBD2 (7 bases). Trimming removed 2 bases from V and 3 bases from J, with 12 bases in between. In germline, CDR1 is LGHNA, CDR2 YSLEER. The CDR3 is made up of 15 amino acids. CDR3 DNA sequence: TGCGCCAGCAGCCAAAGGGGGGGGAGGACAGATACGCAGTATTTT. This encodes CASSQRGGRTDTQYF.

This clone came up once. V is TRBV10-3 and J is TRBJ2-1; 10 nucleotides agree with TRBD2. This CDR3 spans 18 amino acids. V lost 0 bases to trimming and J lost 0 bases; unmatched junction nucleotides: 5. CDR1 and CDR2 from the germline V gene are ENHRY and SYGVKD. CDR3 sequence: CAISESQGLAISYNEQFF. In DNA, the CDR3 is TGTGCCATCAGTGAGTCGCAGGGACTAGCGATCTCCTACAATGAGCAGTTCTTC.

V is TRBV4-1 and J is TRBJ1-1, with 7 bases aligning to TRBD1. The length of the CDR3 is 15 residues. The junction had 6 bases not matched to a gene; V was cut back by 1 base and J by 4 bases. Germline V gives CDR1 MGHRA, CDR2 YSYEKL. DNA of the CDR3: TGCGCCAGCAGCCAAGGCCCCCCAGGGGGCACTGAAGCTTTCTTT. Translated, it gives CASSQGPPGGTEAFF.

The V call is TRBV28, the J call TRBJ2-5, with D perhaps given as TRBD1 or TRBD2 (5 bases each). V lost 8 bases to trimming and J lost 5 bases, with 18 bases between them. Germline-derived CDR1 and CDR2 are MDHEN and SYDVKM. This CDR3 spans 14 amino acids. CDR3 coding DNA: TGTGCCAGCTCTAGGGACGGTGGACTGGAGACCCAGTACTTC. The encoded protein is CASSRDGGLETQYF.

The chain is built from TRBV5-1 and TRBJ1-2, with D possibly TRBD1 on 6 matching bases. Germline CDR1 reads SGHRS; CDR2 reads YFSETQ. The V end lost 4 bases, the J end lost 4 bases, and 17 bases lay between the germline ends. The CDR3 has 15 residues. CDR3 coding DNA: TGCGCCAGCAGCCGCCCCGAGGGGGTGGGCTATGGCTACACCTTC. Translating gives CASSRPEGVGYGYTF.